The 11 T cell receptor beta chains given below trace back to one sample, sequenced in a study of shared clonotypes between healthy human individuals. CD8 cells classed as naive were CD45RO-negative and positively selected for CCR7, excluding terminally differentiated effector memory CD45RA+ cells. Method: immunoSEQ multiplex PCR; TCRdb's copy keeps in-frame clones and lacks some. The repertoire holds roughly 590,000 clones, with about 95% as singletons. The sequenced material came from naive CD8+ T cells sorted from blood. These receptors were obtained from a young woman in good health.

This chain links TRBV5-6 with TRBJ1-1; no clear D gene. From germline, CDR1 is SGHDT and CDR2 YYEEEE. V was trimmed by 1 base and J by 3 bases, leaving 13 bases between them. This CDR3 comprises 15 residues. The CDR3 DNA is TGTGCCAGCAGCTTGTATGCAGGACTTGACACTGAAGCTTTCTTT. Translating it yields CASSLYAGLDTEAFF.

V usage is TRBV6-5 and J usage is TRBJ2-5; D is possibly TRBD1 or TRBD2 (5 bases each). V gave up 2 bases and J gave up 7 bases, with 17 bases separating them. CDR1 and CDR2 (germline): MNHEY, SVGAGI. The CDR3 covers 15 residues. This CDR3 is CASSYSEGPPGTQYF. Here the CDR3 DNA reads TGTGCCAGCAGTTACAGCGAGGGGCCCCCCGGGACCCAGTACTTC.

The J gene is TRBJ2-1, the V gene TRBV7-9, with a possible D match to TRBD1 (6 bases). Per the germline V gene, CDR1 is SEHNR and CDR2 is FQNEAQ (reference sequence). CDR3 length: 15 amino acids. Between the trimmed V and J ends, which lost 10 bases and 3 bases, there was a span of 19 bases. The CDR3 sequence: CATETDRPNYNEQFF. Written as DNA, the CDR3 is TGTGCCACCGAAACAGACAGGCCGAACTACAATGAGCAGTTCTTC.

The chain has TRBV6-1 and TRBJ2-7, with 11 nucleotides matching TRBD2. Germline trimming cut 5 bases from V and 3 bases from J; bases unmatched to any gene: 3. Germline CDR1 and CDR2: MNHNS and SASEGT. CDR3 length: 14 amino acids. The CDR3 sequence is CASSRGTSGYEQYF. The CDR3, as DNA: TGTGCCAGCAGTCGCGGGACTAGCGGCTACGAGCAGTACTTC.

The rearrangement joins TRBV19 to TRBJ2-1; a weak D match, TRBD1 (5 bases). The V end lost 2 bases, the J end lost 8 bases, and 16 bases lay between the germline ends. Germline CDR1 and CDR2: LNHDA and SQIVND (reference sequence). The length of the CDR3 is 15 residues. The DNA for the CDR3 is TGTGCCAGTAGTATAAGCCAGGGCCCCTTCGATGAGCAGTTCTTC. It yields the protein CASSISQGPFDEQFF.

The chain employs TRBV27 and TRBJ2-5; 7 bases fit TRBD2. The CDR3 contains 14 residues. V lost 7 bases and J lost 4; bases outside the gene matches: 9. Looked up from germline, CDR1 is MNHEY and CDR2 is SMNVEV (reference sequence). DNA for the CDR3: TGTGCCAGCAAGGTCGGCGGGAGTCTAGAGACCCAGTACTTC. Its translation: CASKVGGSLETQYF.

V gene TRBV28 combines with J gene TRBJ2-2; weak D call: TRBD1 (6 bases). Per the germline V gene, CDR1 is MDHEN and CDR2 is SYDVKM. The V end was cut by 6 bases, the J end by 0 bases, with 11 bases between. The CDR3 extends over 15 amino acids. CDR3: CASSRTETNTGELFF. The CDR3 DNA reads as TGTGCCAGCAGCCGGACAGAGACGAACACCGGGGAGCTGTTTTTT.

The V and J genes are TRBV27 and TRBJ2-2, with 7 bases matching TRBD2. The CDR3 consists of 17 residues. With 3 bases clipped from V and 4 bases from J, the junction kept 11 bases outside the gene matches. Germline V gene data show CDR1 as MNHEY and CDR2 as SMNVEV (reference sequence). CDR3 in amino acids: CASSFSLVGRTTGELFF. DNA for the CDR3: TGTGCCAGCAGTTTTTCGCTGGTCGGGAGGACCACCGGGGAGCTGTTTTTT.

This rearrangement joins TRBV9 to TRBJ2-1; maybe TRBD1 (7 bases). Germline-derived CDR1 and CDR2 are SGDLS and YYNGEE. V was trimmed by 3 bases and J by 4 bases, leaving 14 bases between them. The CDR3 covers 15 residues. CDR3 DNA: TGTGCCAGCAGCGCCGGCGGGGACAGTTACAATGAGCAGTTCTTC. Translation: CASSAGGDSYNEQFF. The entire variable domain, with the rest obtained from reference TRBV9 and TRBJ2-1, is as follows: DSGVTQTPKHLITATGQRVTLRCSPRSGDLSVYWYQQSLDQGLQFLIQYYNGEERAKGNILERFSAQQFPDLHSELNLSSLELGDSALYFCASSAGGDSYNEQFFGPGTRLTVL.

This chain joins TRBV6-5 and TRBJ2-6; D ambiguous. CDR3 length: 14 residues. V shed 0 bases and J shed 3 bases, with 3 bases lying between them. Germline V gives CDR1 MNHEY, CDR2 SVGAGI. The CDR3 DNA follows: TGTGCCAGCAGTTACTCGATTGGGGCCAACGTCCTGACTTTC. Translation gives CASSYSIGANVLTF.

V usage is TRBV29-1 and J usage is TRBJ2-1; possible D gene TRBD1, 6 bases. CDR1 is SQVTM and CDR2 is ANQGSEA in the germline V gene. V was cut by 7 bases and J by 4 bases, with 14 bases left in between. This CDR3 has 13 amino acids. As DNA, the CDR3 is TGCAGCGCCACCGGGACAACGTACAATGAGCAGTTCTTC. This sequence encodes CSATGTTYNEQFF.